This T cell receptor beta chain was captured in a study of shared clonotypes between healthy human individuals. Study-level background: Donors consisted of a couple of women and three men between 18 and 49. General study results and limits: Sampling included only blood; tissue repertoires likely differ.

For this clone: The antigen is not known.

With 3 bases clipped from V and 2 bases from J, the junction kept 6 bases outside the gene matches. The germline V gene has CDR1 KGHSH and CDR2 LQKENI. The CDR3 sequence is 15 residues long. Among the donors, all were Caucasian adults who lived in Nashville, Tennessee. Clones were sequenced by immunoSEQ multiplex PCR, and TCRdb holds only the in-frame ones, with some missing. The sample consists of around 500,000 clones, roughly 80% of them appearing once. The sample was PBMCs. The sequence was collected from a woman in her forties in good health. Some clones in this sample may be carry-over from other donors' samples. The chain uses TRBV18 and TRBJ1-2; TRBD1 matches at 7 bases. The CDR3 reads CASSPSDRFNYGYTF. CDR3 bases: TGTGCCAGCTCACCTTCGGACAGGTTCAACTATGGCTACACCTTC.